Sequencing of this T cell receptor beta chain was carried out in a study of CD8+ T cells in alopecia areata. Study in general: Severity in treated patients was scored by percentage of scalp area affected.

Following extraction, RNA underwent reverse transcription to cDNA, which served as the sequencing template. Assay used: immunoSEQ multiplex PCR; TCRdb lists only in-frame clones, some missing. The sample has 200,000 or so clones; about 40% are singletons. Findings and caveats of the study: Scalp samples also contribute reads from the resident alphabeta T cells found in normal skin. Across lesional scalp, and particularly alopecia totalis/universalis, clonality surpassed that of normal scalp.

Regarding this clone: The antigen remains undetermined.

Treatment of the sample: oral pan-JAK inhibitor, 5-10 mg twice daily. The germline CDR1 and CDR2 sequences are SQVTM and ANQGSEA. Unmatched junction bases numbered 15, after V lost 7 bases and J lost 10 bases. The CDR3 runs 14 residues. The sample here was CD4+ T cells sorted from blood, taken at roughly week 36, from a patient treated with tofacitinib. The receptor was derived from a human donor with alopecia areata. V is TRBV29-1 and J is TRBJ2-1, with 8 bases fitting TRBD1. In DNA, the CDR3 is TGCAGCGCACGCATTGGGACAGGCGGCTGGGAGCAGTTCTTC. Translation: CSARIGTGGWEQFF.